This TCR beta chain was obtained from a study of OX40 agonist ivuxolimab in advanced cancers. Across the whole study: Ivuxolimab, which patients received intravenously every 2 weeks, was dosed at 0.01 to 10 mg/kg.

CDR3 length: 16 residues. CDR1 is SGHVS, CDR2 FNYEAQ, per germline. The V end lost 5 bases, the J end lost 5 bases, and 21 bases lay between the germline ends. Clones were sequenced by immunoSEQ multiplex PCR, and TCRdb holds only the in-frame ones, with some missing. This table holds about 24,000 clones, approximately 89% found once. This TCR was sampled from an adult with an advanced solid tumor such as melanoma, head and neck, liver or kidney cancer. The chain couples TRBV7-6 to TRBJ2-5, with a tentative D call TRBD1 (6 bases). The sequencing used CD4+ or CD8+ T cells sorted from blood, collected in a trial of the OX40 agonist ivuxolimab. In nucleotides, the CDR3 is TGTGCCAGCAGCAATGATGCGGCAGGGGATAGCGAGACCCAGTACTTC. It codes for CASSNDAAGDSETQYF.